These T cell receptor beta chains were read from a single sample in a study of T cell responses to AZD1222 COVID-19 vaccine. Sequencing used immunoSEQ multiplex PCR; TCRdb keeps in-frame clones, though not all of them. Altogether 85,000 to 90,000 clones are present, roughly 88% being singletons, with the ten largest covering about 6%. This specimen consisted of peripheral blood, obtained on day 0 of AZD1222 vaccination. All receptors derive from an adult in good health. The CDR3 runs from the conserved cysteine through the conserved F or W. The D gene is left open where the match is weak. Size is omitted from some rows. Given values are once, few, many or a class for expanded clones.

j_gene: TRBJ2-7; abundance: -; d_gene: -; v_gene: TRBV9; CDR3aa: CASSGQGHEQYF; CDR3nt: TGTGCCAGCAGCGGCCAGGGCCACGAGCAGTACTTC
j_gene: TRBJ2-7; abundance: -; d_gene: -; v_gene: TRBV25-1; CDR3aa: CASSDARPGGEQYF; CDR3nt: TGTGCCAGCAGTGACGCACGTCCTGGGGGCGAGCAGTACTTC
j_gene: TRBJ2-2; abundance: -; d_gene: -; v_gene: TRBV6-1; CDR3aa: CASSDITGAGELFF; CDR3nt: TGTGCCAGCAGTGACATAACAGGTGCCGGGGAGCTGTTTTTT
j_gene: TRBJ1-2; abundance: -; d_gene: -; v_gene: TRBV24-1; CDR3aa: CATSGPANYGYTF; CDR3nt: TGTGCCACGTCGGGCCCGGCGAACTATGGCTACACCTTC
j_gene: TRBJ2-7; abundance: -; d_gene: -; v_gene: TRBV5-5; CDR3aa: CASSLVRGAEEQYF; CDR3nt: TGTGCCAGCAGCTTGGTCCGGGGGGCAGAAGAGCAGTACTTC
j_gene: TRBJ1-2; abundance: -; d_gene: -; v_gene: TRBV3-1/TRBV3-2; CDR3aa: CASSQERADLRRPYGYTF; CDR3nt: TGTGCCAGCAGCCAAGAAAGGGCGGATCTTCGCAGGCCCTATGGCTACACCTTC
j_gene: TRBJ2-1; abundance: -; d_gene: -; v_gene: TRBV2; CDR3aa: CASSEGMAYNEQFF; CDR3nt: TGTGCCAGCAGTGAGGGAATGGCGTACAATGAGCAGTTCTTC
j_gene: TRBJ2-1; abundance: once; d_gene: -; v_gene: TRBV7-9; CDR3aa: CASTVVGGVSGDEQFF; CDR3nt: TGTGCCAGCACGGTGGTGGGCGGGGTATCGGGGGATGAGCAGTTCTTC
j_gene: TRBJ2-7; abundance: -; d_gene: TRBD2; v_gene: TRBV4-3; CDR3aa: CASSGGLASYEQYF; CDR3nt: TGCGCCAGCAGCGGGGGACTAGCTTCCTACGAGCAGTACTTC
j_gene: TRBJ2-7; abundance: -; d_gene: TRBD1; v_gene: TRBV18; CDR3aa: CASSRSGTGVWEQYF; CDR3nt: TGTGCCAGCTCGCGGTCCGGGACAGGGGTTTGGGAGCAGTACTTC
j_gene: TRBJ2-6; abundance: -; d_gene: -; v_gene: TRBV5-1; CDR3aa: CASSARPQGSGANVLTF; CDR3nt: TGCGCCAGCAGCGCCCGTCCCCAGGGCTCTGGGGCCAACGTCCTGACTTTC
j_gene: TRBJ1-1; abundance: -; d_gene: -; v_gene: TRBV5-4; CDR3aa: CASSLGDAPEAFF; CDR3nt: TGTGCCAGCAGCTTGGGGGACGCCCCTGAAGCTTTCTTT
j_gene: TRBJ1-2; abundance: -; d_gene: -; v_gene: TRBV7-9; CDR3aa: CASSSRDHQQLYGYTF; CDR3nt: TGTGCCAGCAGCTCCCGGGACCATCAACAACTCTATGGCTACACCTTC
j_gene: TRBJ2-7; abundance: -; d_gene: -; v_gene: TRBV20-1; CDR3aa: CSVMGSHEQYF; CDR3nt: TGCAGTGTTATGGGAAGCCACGAGCAGTACTTC
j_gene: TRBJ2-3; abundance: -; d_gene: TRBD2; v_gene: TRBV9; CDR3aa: CASSVLAGSTDTQYF; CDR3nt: TGTGCCAGCAGCGTATTAGCGGGGAGCACAGATACGCAGTATTTT
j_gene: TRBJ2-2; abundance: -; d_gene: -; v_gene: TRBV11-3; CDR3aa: CASSLAENTGELFF; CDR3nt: TGTGCCAGCAGCTTAGCTGAGAACACCGGGGAGCTGTTTTTT
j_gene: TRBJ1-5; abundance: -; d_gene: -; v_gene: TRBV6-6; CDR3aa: CASTPYRPLNQPQHF; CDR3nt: TGTGCCAGCACCCCCTACAGGCCCCTAAATCAGCCCCAGCATTTT
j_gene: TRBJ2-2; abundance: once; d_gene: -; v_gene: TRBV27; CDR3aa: CASSPGTDPTGELFF; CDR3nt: TGTGCCAGCAGCCCCGGGACGGATCCCACCGGGGAGCTGTTTTTT
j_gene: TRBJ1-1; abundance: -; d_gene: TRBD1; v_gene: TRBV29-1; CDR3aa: CSAITAGTVVFF; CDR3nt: TGCAGTGCTATCACCGCCGGGACAGTAGTCTTCTTT
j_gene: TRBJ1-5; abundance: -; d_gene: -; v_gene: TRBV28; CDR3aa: CASTRQTNQPQHF; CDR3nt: TGTGCCAGCACCCGACAGACTAATCAGCCCCAGCATTTT
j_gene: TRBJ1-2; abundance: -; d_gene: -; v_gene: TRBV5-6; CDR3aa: CASSDSYGYTF; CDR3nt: TGTGCCAGCTCTGACAGTTATGGCTACACCTTC
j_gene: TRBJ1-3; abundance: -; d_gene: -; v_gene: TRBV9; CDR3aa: CASSGTQGPGNTIYF; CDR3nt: TGTGCCAGCAGCGGTACCCAGGGGCCGGGAAACACCATATATTTT
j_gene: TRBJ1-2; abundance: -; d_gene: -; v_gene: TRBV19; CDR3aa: CASSIGQRANYGYTF; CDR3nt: TGTGCCAGTAGTATCGGACAGCGAGCTAACTATGGCTACACCTTC
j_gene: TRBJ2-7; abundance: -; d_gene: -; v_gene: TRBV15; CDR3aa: CATSRDAGGEEQYF; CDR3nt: TGTGCCACCAGCAGAGATGCAGGAGGGGAAGAGCAGTACTTC
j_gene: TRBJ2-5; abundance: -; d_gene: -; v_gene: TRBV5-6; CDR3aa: CASSLEFTGQETQYF; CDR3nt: TGTGCCAGCAGCTTGGAGTTTACGGGACAAGAGACCCAGTACTTC
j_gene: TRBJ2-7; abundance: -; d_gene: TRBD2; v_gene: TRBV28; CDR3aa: CASSPGLAGVEQYF; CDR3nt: TGTGCCAGCAGTCCCGGACTAGCGGGAGTCGAGCAGTACTTC
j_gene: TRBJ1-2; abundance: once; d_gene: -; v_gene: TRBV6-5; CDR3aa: CASSYSGPQGGYGYTF; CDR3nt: TGTGCCAGCAGTTACTCGGGCCCCCAGGGTGGCTATGGCTACACCTTC
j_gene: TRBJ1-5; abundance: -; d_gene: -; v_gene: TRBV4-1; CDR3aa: CASSRERDDRQPQHF; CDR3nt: TGCGCCAGCAGCCGAGAGAGGGACGATAGACAGCCCCAGCATTTT
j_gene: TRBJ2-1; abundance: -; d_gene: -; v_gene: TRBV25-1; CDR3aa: CASSELSDYEQFF; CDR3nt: TGTGCCAGCAGTGAATTAAGTGACTATGAGCAGTTCTTC
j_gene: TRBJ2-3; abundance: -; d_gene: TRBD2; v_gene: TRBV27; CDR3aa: CASSLAVAGTQAQYF; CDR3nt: TGTGCCAGCAGCCTCGCAGTAGCGGGAACCCAAGCGCAGTATTTT
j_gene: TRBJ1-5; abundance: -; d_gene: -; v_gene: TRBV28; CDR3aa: CASSLLGSNQPQHF; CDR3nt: TGTGCCAGCAGTTTATTGGGTAGCAATCAGCCCCAGCATTTT
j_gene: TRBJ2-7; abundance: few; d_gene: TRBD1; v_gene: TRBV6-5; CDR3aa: CASTGSRGSSDEQYF; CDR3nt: TGTGCCAGCACCGGTAGCAGGGGGAGTAGCGACGAGCAGTACTTC